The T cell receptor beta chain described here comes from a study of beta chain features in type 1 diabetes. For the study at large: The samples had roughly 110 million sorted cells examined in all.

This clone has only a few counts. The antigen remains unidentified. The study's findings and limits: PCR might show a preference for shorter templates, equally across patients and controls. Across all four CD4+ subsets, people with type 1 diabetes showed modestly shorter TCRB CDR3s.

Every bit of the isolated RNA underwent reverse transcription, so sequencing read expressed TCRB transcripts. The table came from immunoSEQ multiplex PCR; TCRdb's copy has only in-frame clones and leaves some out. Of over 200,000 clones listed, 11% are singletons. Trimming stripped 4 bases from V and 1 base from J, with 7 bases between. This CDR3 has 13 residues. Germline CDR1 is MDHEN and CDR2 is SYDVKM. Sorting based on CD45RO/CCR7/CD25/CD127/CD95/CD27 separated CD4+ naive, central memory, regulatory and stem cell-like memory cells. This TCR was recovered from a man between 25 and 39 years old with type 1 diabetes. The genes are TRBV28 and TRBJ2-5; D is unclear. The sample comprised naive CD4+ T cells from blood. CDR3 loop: CASSSVFQETQYF. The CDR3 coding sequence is TGTGCCAGCAGTTCGGTCTTCCAAGAGACCCAGTACTTC. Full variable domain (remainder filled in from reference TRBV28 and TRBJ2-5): DVKVTQSSRYLVKRTGEKVFLECVQDMDHENMFWYRQDPGLGLRLIYFSYDVKMKEKGDIPEGYSVSREKKERFSLILESASTNQTSMYLCASSSVFQETQYFGPGTRLLVL.